This T cell receptor (beta chain) was sequenced in a study of shared clonotypes between healthy human individuals. The CDR3 is made up of 15 amino acids. Looked up from germline, CDR1 is MNHEY and CDR2 is SVGAGI. After removal of 2 bases from V and 3 bases from J, the junction contained 5 bases not matched to a gene. Sequencing used immunoSEQ multiplex PCR; TCRdb keeps in-frame clones, though not all of them. The sample includes about 1.5 million clones, 98% of them seen just once. The J gene is TRBJ2-7, the V gene TRBV6-5, with 9 nucleotides matching TRBD2. The material sequenced was naive CD4+ T cells sorted from blood. Subset: CD45RA+ positively selected. The source of this sequence is a man under 40 in good health. The CDR3 region has the DNA TGTGCCAGCAGTTACGGCTTTAGCGGGAGCTACGAGCAGTACTTC. It is translated as CASSYGFSGSYEQYF.